This T cell receptor (beta chain) is drawn from a study of T cells in Graves' hyperthyroidism and ophthalmopathy. Study-wide context: Peripheral blood was acquired at first diagnosis, ahead of any therapy whatsoever.

Only one count was recorded for this clonotype. A much more abundant neighbour one base away suggests this may be a read error. Those patients with uncontrolled infection, other autoimmune disease, pregnancy or lactation were excluded. Extraction of PBMCs used 8 to 10 ml of fresh peripheral blood. Amplification targeted TCR beta CDR3 regions from RNA transcripts. Carried out on the TCR CDR3, a first-round RT-PCR used the HTBI primer set. TCRdb reanalysed the multiplex PCR reads using MiXCR and keeps one entry per CDR3 protein. Among under 750,000 distinct CDR3 sequences listed, 15% to 20% were seen once. Sample: blood. The receptor's source is a woman aged 45-65 years with Graves' hyperthyroidism that later progressed to Graves' ophthalmopathy.

For the CDR3, the DNA is TGTGCCAGCAGCTCCCCGGACAGGACCTACGAGCAGTACTTC. Amino acids: CASSSPDRTYEQYF. The chain recombines TRBV11-2 with TRBJ2-7, with 7 bases aligning to TRBD1. Trimming cost V 4 bases and J 2 bases; bases outside gene matches: 5. Germline-derived CDR1 and CDR2 are SGHAT and FQNNGV. The CDR3 is 14 residues long.